The 27 T cell receptor beta chains reported below all come from one sample, sequenced in a study of Ad26.COV2.S vaccination and SARS-CoV-2 variants. Treatment of the sample: some 19 received Ad26.COV2.S at low or high dose, single or two shots; 5 received placebo; per-sample allocation not given. Samples were taken on day 63 after the first vaccine or placebo injection. The repertoire was sequenced with immunoSEQ multiplex PCR; TCRdb's copy has only in-frame clones and lacks some. The sample comprises a few hundred thousand clones, roughly 88% of which are singletons, and 3.6% rests with the top ten. Source: peripheral blood, taken in a trial of Ad26.COV2.S vaccine versus placebo. The receptors come from a person aged 18-60 years who received the Ad26.COV2.S COVID-19 vaccine or a placebo.

This clone was seen once. The rearrangement uses TRBV30 and TRBJ2-3, with TRBD2 identical over 11 bases. The V gene's germline CDR1 is GTSNPN and CDR2 SVGIG (reference sequence). The J segment lost 9 bases and the V segment lost 4 bases, leaving 12 bases of the junction unmatched. The CDR3 runs 15 residues. The CDR3 DNA sequence: TGTGCCTGGATCCCTTTAGCGGGGGGGCGGGAGACGCAGTATTTT. It encodes CAWIPLAGGRETQYF.

The chain couples TRBV5-1 to TRBJ2-7; 8 bases are shared with TRBD2. This CDR3 is built from 15 residues. Germline trimming cut 5 bases from V and 3 bases from J; bases unmatched to any gene: 10. Per the germline V gene, CDR1 is SGHRS and CDR2 is YFSETQ. DNA of the CDR3: TGCGCCAGCAGTCCGGGGCGGCGGGGGGTCTACGAGCAGTACTTC. This codes for CASSPGRRGVYEQYF.

The chain uses TRBV28 and TRBJ1-5, with TRBD1 matching over 12 bases. The germline CDR1 and CDR2 sequences are MDHEN and SYDVKM. The CDR3 totals 15 residues. V was pared by 5 bases and J by 5 bases, with 4 bases of the junction left unmatched. The CDR3 loop reads CASSRGQGADQPQHF. CDR3 DNA sequence: TGTGCCAGCAGTCGGGGACAGGGGGCCGATCAGCCCCAGCATTTT.

This sequence joins TRBV15 and TRBJ1-1; D remains ambiguous. This CDR3 is built from 14 residues. Germline V CDR1 and CDR2: LNHNV, YYDKDF (reference sequence). The V and J ends lost 1 base and 4 bases respectively, with 10 bases between them. CDR3 nucleotides: TGTGCCACCAGCAGAGTCCGACGGAGCACTGAAGCTTTCTTT. It translates to CATSRVRRSTEAFF.

The DNA of the CDR3 is TGTGCCAGCAGCTTGTGGCAGTTTGGAGCAGATACGCAGTATTTT. Its translation is CASSLWQFGADTQYF. V is TRBV5-6 and J is TRBJ2-3; no clear D gene. In germline, CDR1 is SGHDT, CDR2 YYEEEE. Trimming pared 1 base from V and 4 bases from J, leaving 13 bases between. The CDR3 contains 15 residues.

The chain employs TRBV4-3 and TRBJ1-4; D gene uncertain. Germline V lookup: CDR1 LGHNA, CDR2 YSLEER. The CDR3 has 18 amino acids. V shed 0 bases and J shed 6 bases, with 20 bases lying between them. CDR3 protein: CASSQEYSLKGGDEKLFF. In DNA, the CDR3 is TGCGCCAGCAGCCAAGAGTACTCGCTAAAGGGAGGAGATGAAAAACTGTTTTTT.

V and J are TRBV29-1 and TRBJ1-1; no firm D call. This CDR3 comprises 12 residues. Looked up from germline, CDR1 is SQVTM and CDR2 is ANQGSEA. V lost 5 bases and J 1 base, leaving 8 bases between the germline ends. CDR3 sequence reads: CSVTDGNTEAFF. The DNA of the CDR3 is TGCAGCGTTACGGACGGGAACACTGAAGCTTTCTTT.

This rearrangement joins TRBV24-1 to TRBJ2-1; 8 nucleotides agree with TRBD2. CDR1 is KGHDR and CDR2 is SFDVKD in the germline V gene. The CDR3 totals 18 residues. The V gene end was trimmed by 4 bases and the J gene end by 2 bases; junction bases not matched to a gene: 12. The CDR3: CATSDPGVAGLTYNEQFF. CDR3 sequence (DNA): TGTGCCACCAGTGACCCTGGGGTAGCGGGGTTAACCTACAATGAGCAGTTCTTC.

The genes are TRBV23-1 and TRBJ1-6; a weak D match, TRBD1 (5 bases). TRBV23-1 carries the ORF label, with uncertain function. The ends were cut back, 4 bases at V and 3 bases at J, with 13 bases in the middle. This CDR3 spans 16 amino acids. CDR3 nucleotide sequence: TGCGCCAGCAGTCGTTGCCAGGGTTGCTATAATTCACCCCTCCACTTT. It encodes CASSRCQGCYNSPLHF.

The chain couples TRBV2 to TRBJ1-2, with TRBD1 as a possible D gene (5 bases). Germline-derived CDR1 and CDR2 are SNHLY and FYNNEI. Trimming took off 4 bases at V and 3 bases at J, with 15 bases between the two ends. The CDR3 has 15 residues. CDR3 nucleotides: TGTGCCAGCAGTGTTAGTTACGGGGCGGACTATGGCTACACCTTC. Its translation is CASSVSYGADYGYTF.

This clone was seen a handful of times. The J gene is TRBJ2-7, the V gene TRBV28; TRBD1 matches 12 bases. With V trimmed by 5 bases and J by 6 bases, 11 bases remained unmatched. CDR1 and CDR2 from the germline V gene are MDHEN and SYDVKM. CDR3 length: 16 residues. The CDR3 DNA reads TGTGCCAGCAGTACACCATCCGGGACAGGGGGCTTCGAGCAGTACTTC. It encodes CASSTPSGTGGFEQYF.

J is TRBJ2-7 and V is TRBV13; no definite D call. In germline, CDR1 is PRHDT, CDR2 FYEKMQ (reference sequence). The CDR3 contains 19 residues. V dropped 1 base and J dropped 2 bases, with 24 bases sitting between them. The CDR3 reads CASSLDLGALIQLPYEQYF. DNA for the CDR3: TGTGCCAGCAGCTTAGACTTAGGTGCGCTGATTCAATTACCCTACGAGCAGTACTTC.

V usage is TRBV7-8 and J usage is TRBJ2-3; the D gene could be TRBD1 or TRBD2 (5 bases each). The V end lost 5 bases, the J end lost 3 bases, and 24 bases lay between the germline ends. The CDR3 extends over 18 amino acids. Per germline, CDR1 SGHVS and CDR2 FQNEAQ. CDR3 nucleotides: TGTGCCAGCAGCCTTCCCCTCTTGGACTCTAAGGGGACAGATACGCAGTATTTT. It codes for CASSLPLLDSKGTDTQYF.

The V and J genes are TRBV7-6 and TRBJ2-7; 7 nucleotides align to TRBD1. The CDR3 sequence is 15 residues long. The germline V gene has CDR1 SGHVS and CDR2 FNYEAQ. V lost 5 bases, J lost 2 bases, and 9 bases stayed unmatched. CDR3 sequence (DNA): TGTGCCAGCAGCGTGGGCCCGGGACAGACCTACGAGCAGTACTTC. This codes for CASSVGPGQTYEQYF.

This clone came up a few times. The chain recombines TRBV30 with TRBJ1-1; 9 bases match TRBD1. Per the germline V gene, CDR1 is GTSNPN and CDR2 is SVGIG (reference sequence). This CDR3 contains 14 residues. With V trimmed by 3 bases and J by 1 base, 3 bases remained unmatched. As DNA, the CDR3 is TGTGCCTGGAGGGACAGGGGTACGAACACTGAAGCTTTCTTT. Translation: CAWRDRGTNTEAFF.

This clone turned up a few times. This chain connects TRBV12-3 or TRBV12-4 to TRBJ1-5; D not resolved. Between the trimmed V and J ends, which lost 8 bases and 0 bases, there was a span of 5 bases. This CDR3 has 12 residues. The CDR3 DNA reads TGTGCCAGCGCAGATAGCAATCAGCCCCAGCATTTT. It translates to CASADSNQPQHF.

The CDR3 DNA is TGTGCCAGCAGCCCGGCCCCAGGGTCTAGCACAGATACGCAGTATTTT. As protein: CASSPAPGSSTDTQYF. This chain links TRBV7-3 with TRBJ2-3; tentative D call: TRBD1 (5 bases). There are 16 residues in the CDR3. Germline CDR1 reads SGHTA; CDR2 reads FQGTGA. Trimming cost V 5 bases and J 0 bases, with 15 bases left between them.

CDR3 nucleotide sequence: TGTGCCAGCAGTGTTACCAGCGAAGGGGCAAATCAGCCCCAGCATTTT. Translating gives CASSVTSEGANQPQHF. The rearrangement uses TRBV6-1 and TRBJ1-5, with a tentative D call TRBD1 (5 bases). V was trimmed by 4 bases and J by 4 bases, leaving 17 bases between them. Germline V lookup: CDR1 MNHNS, CDR2 SASEGT. The CDR3 spans 16 residues.

J is TRBJ2-5 and V is TRBV3-1 (or the pseudogene TRBV3-2); D is unresolved. Germline CDR1 is LGHDT and CDR2 is YNNKEL (reference sequence). This CDR3 region has 14 residues. V lost 1 base and J lost 5, with 11 bases in between. CDR3 region: CASSQVSHRETQYF. The CDR3 DNA reads as TGTGCCAGCAGCCAAGTATCGCACCGGGAGACCCAGTACTTC.

This clone was counted a single time. The rearrangement joins TRBV4-2 to TRBJ2-1, with 7 bases fitting TRBD2. The CDR3 covers 18 residues. Germline CDR1 reads LGHNA; CDR2 reads YNFKEQ. With V trimmed by 3 bases and J by 4 bases, 15 bases remained unmatched. The CDR3 coding sequence is TGTGCCAGCAGCCACAACCTCCCGGCGGGGGTGAATTACAATGAGCAGTTCTTC. Encoded protein: CASSHNLPAGVNYNEQFF.

V gene TRBV4-2 combines with J gene TRBJ2-3, with D perhaps being TRBD1 or TRBD2 (5 bases each). The CDR3 totals 14 residues. The V and J ends lost 4 bases and 2 bases respectively, with 10 bases between them. The germline V gene has CDR1 LGHNA and CDR2 YNFKEQ. The CDR3 DNA reads as TGTGCCAGCAGCCCCGGGGCGAACACAGATACGCAGTATTTT. Amino acids: CASSPGANTDTQYF.

The J gene is TRBJ1-2, the V gene TRBV25-1, with D unresolved. The CDR3 is 16 amino acids. V was shortened by 4 bases and J by 7 bases, with 22 bases between the two germline ends. Germline V lookup: CDR1 MGHDK, CDR2 SYGVNS. Here the CDR3 reads CASSGVKISPHGGYTF. DNA of the CDR3: TGTGCCAGCAGTGGAGTTAAAATATCCCCCCACGGTGGCTACACCTTC.

The chain recombines TRBV28 with TRBJ1-2; D remains unclear. V was shortened by 5 bases and J by 5 bases, with 15 bases between the two germline ends. Germline V gene lookup returns CDR1 MDHEN and CDR2 SYDVKM. This CDR3 has 14 amino acids. The CDR3: CASSPHTLPYGYTF. In nucleotides, the CDR3 is TGTGCCAGCAGTCCCCACACGCTCCCGTATGGCTACACCTTC.

The CDR3 sequence is CASSLGAFSNEQFF. The CDR3 nucleotides read TGTGCCAGCAGCTTGGGGGCTTTCTCCAATGAGCAGTTCTTC. The chain recombines TRBV5-8 with TRBJ2-1; D call uncertain. The V end was cut by 0 bases, the J end by 6 bases, with 10 bases between. The germline V gene has CDR1 SGHTS and CDR2 YDEGEE. The CDR3 covers 14 residues.

V gene TRBV6-5 combines with J gene TRBJ1-6; weak D call: TRBD1 (6 bases). V was shortened by 5 bases and J by 11 bases, with 13 bases between the two germline ends. The CDR3 is 13 amino acids. Germline V CDR1 and CDR2: MNHEY, SVGAGI. In DNA, the CDR3 is TGTGCCAGCAGTCAGTCGCAGGGGACACCCCTCCACTTT. Protein: CASSQSQGTPLHF.

In this sample, this clone turned up once. The chain couples TRBV13 to TRBJ2-2, with a tentative D call TRBD2 (6 bases). This CDR3 is built from 17 residues. Trimming shortened V by 3 bases and J by 3 bases, and 17 bases separated the two germline ends. CDR1 and CDR2 from the germline V gene are PRHDT and FYEKMQ (reference sequence). This chain's CDR3 is CASSFGRGSYYTGELFF. The CDR3 DNA sequence: TGTGCCAGCAGCTTCGGGCGGGGTAGTTATTACACCGGGGAGCTGTTTTTT.

This clone was seen only once. The V call is TRBV7-6, the J call TRBJ2-2, with 9 bases lining up with TRBD2. The V gene's germline CDR1 is SGHVS and CDR2 FNYEAQ. V lost 3 bases to trimming and J lost 1 base; unmatched junction nucleotides: 3. The CDR3 runs to 16 residues. CDR3 loop: CASSFLAGENTGELFF. The CDR3 nucleotides are TGTGCCAGCAGCTTCTTAGCGGGGGAGAACACCGGGGAGCTGTTTTTT.